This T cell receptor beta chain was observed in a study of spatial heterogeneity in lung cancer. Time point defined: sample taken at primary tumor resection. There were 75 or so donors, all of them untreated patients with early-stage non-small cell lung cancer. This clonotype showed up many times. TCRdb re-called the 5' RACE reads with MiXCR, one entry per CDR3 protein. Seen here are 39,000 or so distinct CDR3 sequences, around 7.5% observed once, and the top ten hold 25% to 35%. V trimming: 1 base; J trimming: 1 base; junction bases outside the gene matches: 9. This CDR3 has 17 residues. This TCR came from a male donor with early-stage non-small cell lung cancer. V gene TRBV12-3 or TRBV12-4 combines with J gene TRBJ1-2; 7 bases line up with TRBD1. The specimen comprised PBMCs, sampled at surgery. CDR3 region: CASSLGGRGAINYGYTF. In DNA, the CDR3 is TGTGCCAGCAGTTTAGGTGGCAGGGGGGCCATTAACTATGGCTACACCTTC.